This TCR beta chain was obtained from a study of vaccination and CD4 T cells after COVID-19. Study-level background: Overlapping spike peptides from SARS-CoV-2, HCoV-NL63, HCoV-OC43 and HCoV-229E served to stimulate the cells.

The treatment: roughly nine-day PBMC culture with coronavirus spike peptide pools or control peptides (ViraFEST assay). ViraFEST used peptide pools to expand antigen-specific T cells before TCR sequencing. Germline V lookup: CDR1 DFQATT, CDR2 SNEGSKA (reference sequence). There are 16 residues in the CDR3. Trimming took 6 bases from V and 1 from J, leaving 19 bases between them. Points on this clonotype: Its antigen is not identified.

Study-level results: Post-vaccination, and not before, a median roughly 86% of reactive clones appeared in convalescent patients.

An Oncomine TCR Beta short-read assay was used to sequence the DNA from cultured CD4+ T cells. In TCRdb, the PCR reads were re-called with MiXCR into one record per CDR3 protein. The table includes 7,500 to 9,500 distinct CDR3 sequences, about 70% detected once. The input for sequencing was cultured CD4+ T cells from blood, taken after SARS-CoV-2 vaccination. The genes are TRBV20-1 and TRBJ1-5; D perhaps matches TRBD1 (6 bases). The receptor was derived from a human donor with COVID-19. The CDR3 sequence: CSATSPRGLSNQPQHF. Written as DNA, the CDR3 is TGCAGTGCCACCAGCCCCAGGGGCCTAAGCAATCAGCCCCAGCATTTT.